This TCR beta chain was identified in a study of blood T cell repertoires in COVID-19 (dated by TCRdb to the early 2020s). Background for the entire study: Samples from collaborators originated in the United States, Italy and Spain and spanned both the acute and convalescent phases of COVID-19. The material from the prospective study consisted of cDNA or gDNA derived from T cells, B-cell-depleted T cells, or PBMCs. HLA class I and class II types, where available, came from metadata supplied by the sample provider rather than from assay-based typing. A freely available public database, intended as a resource for researchers studying the immune response to SARS-CoV-2, is where the repertoires were released. Deeply sampled blood TCRbeta repertoires from subjects exposed to, actively infected with, or recovered from COVID-19 were included in the dataset. The samples were drawn from two sources: the first 160 participants of the ongoing ImmuneRACE study, and 1,000 to 1,500 subjects contributed by 6 global collaborators. The sample metadata nearly always contained a de-identified subject ID, COVID-19 status, age in years and sex. Findings and caveats that apply to the study as a whole: Clinical and demographic metadata were provided uncurated, with the amount varying by source and participant.

In the prospective study, participants were roughly 18 to 100 years old, resided in fewer than 25 geographic areas of the United States, and were enrolled through a virtual design. In the prospective study, cohorts were assigned on the basis of participant-reported clinical history obtained from a screening survey and a study questionnaire. In the prospective study, mobile phlebotomists collected whole blood, serum and a nasopharyngeal or oropharyngeal swab from each participant. Participants in the prospective study had the option to provide additional blood draws and questionnaires over a roughly 2-month period. Before DNA extraction, blood samples from the prospective study were shipped at room temperature or frozen. As regards this clone: What antigen it recognizes has not been identified. No base quality information exists; no much larger clone differs at one position.

Based on the germline V gene (reference sequence), the CDR1 and CDR2 sequences are LNHDA and SQIVND. The V and J ends are trimmed by 7 bases and 0 bases, leaving 16 bases between them. The CDR3, cysteine through phenylalanine, is 16 amino acids long. Only the CDR3 region is kept as DNA, spanning 48 bases read in frame from base 1. TCRbeta CDR3 regions were amplified from genomic DNA using the immunoSEQ Assay, a bias-controlled multiplex PCR. The authors' pipeline ran thus. Within the assay, amplification of reference gene primers was used to estimate how many nucleated cells each sample contained. Sequence reads were collapsed and filtered to measure the absolute abundance of every unique TCRbeta CDR3 rearrangement. Productive Simpson clonality was computed per sample as the square root of Simpson's diversity index over productive rearrangements. TCRdb limited this immuneACCESS table to in-frame rearrangements with V and J called. A share of clones is missing; checked studies link under half to unresolved V genes, and the rest is unexplained. V, J and clone size were drawn from that table, and D and trimming were deduced from the DNA. The table for this sample lists about 170,000 clones; around 80% of them were counted only once. The ten largest clones add up to 3.6% of the sample.

The specimen was PBMCs or T cells enriched from blood (not recorded which). The sequence came from a woman in her forties or fifties in a cohort exposed to, infected with or recovered from COVID-19 (not recorded which). The chain is made from TRBV19 and TRBJ2-1; too little of a D gene remains to name it. In nucleotide form, the sequence is TGTGCCAGTACTCAAGCTACCCCGAGCTCCTACAATGAGCAGTTCTTC. Its amino acids are CASTQATPSSYNEQFF.